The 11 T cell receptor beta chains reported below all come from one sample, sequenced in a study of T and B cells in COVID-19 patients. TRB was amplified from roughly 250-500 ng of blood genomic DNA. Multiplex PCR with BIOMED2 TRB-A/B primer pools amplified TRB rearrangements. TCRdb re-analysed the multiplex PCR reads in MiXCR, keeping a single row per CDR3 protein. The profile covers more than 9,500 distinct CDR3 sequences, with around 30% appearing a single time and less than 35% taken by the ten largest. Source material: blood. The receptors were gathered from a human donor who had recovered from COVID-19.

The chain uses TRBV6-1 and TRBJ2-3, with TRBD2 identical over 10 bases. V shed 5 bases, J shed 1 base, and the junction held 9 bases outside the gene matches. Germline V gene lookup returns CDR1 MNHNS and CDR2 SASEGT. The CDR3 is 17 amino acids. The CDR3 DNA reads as TGTGCCAGCAGTCCTAGCGGAGGACTAGCGGGCACAGATACGCAGTATTTT. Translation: CASSPSGGLAGTDTQYF.

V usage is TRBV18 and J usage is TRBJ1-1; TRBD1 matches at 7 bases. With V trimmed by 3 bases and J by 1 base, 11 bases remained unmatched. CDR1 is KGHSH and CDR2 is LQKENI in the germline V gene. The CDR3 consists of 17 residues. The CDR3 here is CASSPPQGTLANTEAFF. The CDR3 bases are TGTGCCAGCTCACCCCCACAGGGGACCCTCGCGAACACTGAAGCTTTCTTT.

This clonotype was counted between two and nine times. CDR3 amino acids: CASSYSGRRGYTF. The CDR3 DNA is TGTGCCAGCAGTTACTCCGGACGCCGTGGCTACACCTTC. The V and J genes are TRBV6-5 and TRBJ1-2, with D unclear. Germline CDR1 MNHEY, CDR2 SVGAGI. The V gene lost 0 bases and the J gene lost 7 bases, with 9 bases spanning the gap. This CDR3 is built from 13 residues.

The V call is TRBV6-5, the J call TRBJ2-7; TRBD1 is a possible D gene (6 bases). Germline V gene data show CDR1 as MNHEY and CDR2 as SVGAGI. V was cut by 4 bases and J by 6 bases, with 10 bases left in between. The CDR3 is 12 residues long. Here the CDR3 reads CASSFRTVEQYF. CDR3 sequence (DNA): TGTGCCAGCAGTTTCCGGACAGTCGAGCAGTACTTC.

This chain's CDR3 is CASSLDYRAGNTIYF. The CDR3 region has the DNA TGTGCCAGCAGCTTAGACTATCGGGCTGGAAACACCATATATTTT. This chain connects TRBV11-3 to TRBJ1-3; D is uncertain. The germline V and J ends were trimmed by 0 bases and 2 bases, with 8 bases remaining between them. This CDR3 region has 15 residues. Germline loops: CDR1 SGHNT, CDR2 YENEEA.

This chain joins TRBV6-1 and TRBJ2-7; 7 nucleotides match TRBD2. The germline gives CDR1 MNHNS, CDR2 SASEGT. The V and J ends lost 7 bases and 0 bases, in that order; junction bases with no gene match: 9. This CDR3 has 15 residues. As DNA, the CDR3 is TGTGCCAGCATTATGAGTCTAGCGGTCTCCTACGAGCAGTACTTC. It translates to CASIMSLAVSYEQYF.

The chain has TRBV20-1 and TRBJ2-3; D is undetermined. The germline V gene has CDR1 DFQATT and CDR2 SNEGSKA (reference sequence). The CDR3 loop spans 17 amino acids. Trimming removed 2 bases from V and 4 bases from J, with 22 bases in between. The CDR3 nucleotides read TGCAGTGCTAGACCGCGCGGCAAGGTCGACCTTTCAGATACGCAGTATTTT. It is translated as CSARPRGKVDLSDTQYF.

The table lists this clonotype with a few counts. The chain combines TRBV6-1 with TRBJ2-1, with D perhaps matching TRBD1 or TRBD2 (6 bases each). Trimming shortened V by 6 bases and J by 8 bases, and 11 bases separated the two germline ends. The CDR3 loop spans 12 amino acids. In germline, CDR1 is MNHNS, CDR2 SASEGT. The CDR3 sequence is CASREGEYEQFF. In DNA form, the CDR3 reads TGTGCCAGCAGGGAGGGGGAGTATGAGCAGTTCTTC.

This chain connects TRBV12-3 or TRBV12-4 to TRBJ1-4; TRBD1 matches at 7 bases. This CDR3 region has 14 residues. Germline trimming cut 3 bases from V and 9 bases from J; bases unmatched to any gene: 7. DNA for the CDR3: TGTGCCAGCAGTTTTCCCGGGACAGAGAAAAAACTGTTTTTT. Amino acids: CASSFPGTEKKLFF.

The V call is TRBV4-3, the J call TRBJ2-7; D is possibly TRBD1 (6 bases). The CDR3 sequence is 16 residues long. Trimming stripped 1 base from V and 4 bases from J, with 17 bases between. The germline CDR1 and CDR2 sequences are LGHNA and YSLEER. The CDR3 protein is CASSQALLAQGYEQYF. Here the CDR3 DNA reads TGCGCCAGCAGCCAAGCCCTACTCGCACAGGGATACGAGCAGTACTTC.

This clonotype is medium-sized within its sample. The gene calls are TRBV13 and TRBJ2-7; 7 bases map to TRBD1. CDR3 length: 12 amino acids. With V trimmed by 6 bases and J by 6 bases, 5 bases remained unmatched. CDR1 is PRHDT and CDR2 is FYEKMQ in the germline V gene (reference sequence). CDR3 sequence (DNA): TGTGCCAGCAGACAGGGGTCGGCCGAGCAGTACTTC. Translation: CASRQGSAEQYF.